These 15 T cell receptor beta chains share one sample of origin, sequenced in a study of blood T cell repertoires in COVID-19 (dated by TCRdb to between 2020 and 2021). The library was generated by the immunoSEQ multiplex PCR assay. Held by TCRdb, this immuneACCESS table contains in-frame sequences only and omits some clones. Under half of the omission traces to an unresolved V gene where checked; the cause of the rest is unknown. Counted in this sample were 250,000 or so clones; roughly 89% of them appeared once. 0.94% of the sample is in the top ten clones. Sequenced input: peripheral blood. The receptors derive from a woman aged 40 to 49 who had recovered from COVID-19.

This chain connects TRBV24-1 to TRBJ2-1; tentatively, D is TRBD1 (5 bases). The CDR3 is 18 residues long. Trimming removed 0 bases at V and 0 bases at J, with 14 bases between. Germline loops: CDR1 KGHDR, CDR2 SFDVKD. CDR3 in DNA: TGTGCCACCAGTGATTTGCAGTGGGGCTTGAGCTCCTACAATGAGCAGTTCTTC. This sequence encodes CATSDLQWGLSSYNEQFF.

This clone occurred a few times. The rearrangement links TRBV29-1 to TRBJ2-7; TRBD2 might be the D (5 bases). Trimming took off 0 bases at V and 2 bases at J, with 14 bases between the two ends. This CDR3 spans 15 amino acids. Looked up from germline, CDR1 is SQVTM and CDR2 is ANQGSEA. The CDR3 sequence: CSVEDQTGNTYEQYF. For the CDR3, the DNA is TGCAGCGTTGAAGATCAGACCGGGAATACCTACGAGCAGTACTTC.

V and J are TRBV28 and TRBJ2-7; TRBD2 matches 14 bases. V shed 9 bases and J 6 bases; nucleotides not matched to a gene: 7. The CDR3 covers 14 residues. CDR1 and CDR2 (germline): MDHEN, SYDVKM. For the CDR3, the DNA is TGTGCCAGTTTCACAGGACTAGCGGGAGGCGAGCAGTACTTC. Translating it yields CASFTGLAGGEQYF.

The rearrangement links TRBV19 to TRBJ1-5; unclear D gene. This CDR3 contains 15 residues. The V gene's germline CDR1 is LNHDA and CDR2 SQIVND (reference sequence). V dropped 3 bases and J dropped 2 bases, with 11 bases sitting between them. The CDR3 sequence is CASSIMSQGNQPQHF. The DNA for the CDR3 is TGTGCCAGTAGTATTATGTCGCAGGGCAATCAGCCCCAGCATTTT.

This chain joins TRBV5-1 and TRBJ2-7, with 10 bases matching TRBD2. Germline V gene lookup returns CDR1 SGHRS and CDR2 YFSETQ. V gave up 0 bases and J gave up 2 bases; unmatched junction bases: 11. The CDR3 extends over 18 amino acids. The CDR3 DNA is TGCGCCAGCAGCTTGGCCCCAGCGGGAGGGATCGGCGCCTACGAGCAGTACTTC. It yields the protein CASSLAPAGGIGAYEQYF.

This chain uses TRBV6-2 or TRBV6-3 with TRBJ1-2; 7 bases fit TRBD1. The CDR3 extends over 15 amino acids. Germline V lookup: CDR1 MNHEY, CDR2 SVGEGT. The ends lost 2 bases at V and 4 bases at J; junction bases unmatched: 7. The CDR3 DNA is TGTGCCAGCAGTTACGGAGGGACAGCGGTCTATGGCTACACCTTC. Translated, it gives CASSYGGTAVYGYTF.

V is TRBV3-1 (or the pseudogene TRBV3-2) and J is TRBJ2-7; TRBD2 matches 9 bases. From germline, CDR1 is LGHDT and CDR2 YNNKEL (reference sequence). The CDR3 runs 20 residues. The V and J ends lost 1 base and 5 bases, in that order; junction bases with no gene match: 21. As DNA, the CDR3 is TGTGCCAGCAGCCAAGCGTGGTGGCGGGAGGGTTACGCCGTTCCAGACGAGCAGTACTTC. Translation gives CASSQAWWREGYAVPDEQYF.

The CDR3 loop reads CASSVEGGNGKLFF. The CDR3 nucleotides are TGTGCCAGCAGCGTAGAGGGAGGGAACGGAAAACTGTTTTTT. The V gene is TRBV9, the J gene TRBJ1-4; no clear D. Germline loops: CDR1 SGDLS, CDR2 YYNGEE. V was trimmed by 0 bases and J by 10 bases, leaving 13 bases between them. The CDR3 sequence is 14 residues long.

The rearrangement links TRBV28 to TRBJ2-3; 8 nucleotides agree with TRBD2. Per the germline V gene, CDR1 is MDHEN and CDR2 is SYDVKM. This CDR3 spans 15 amino acids. V shed 2 bases and J 3 bases; nucleotides not matched to a gene: 4. CDR3 in DNA: TGTGCCAGCAGTTTAAGCGGGAGCGGGACAGATACGCAGTATTTT. It codes for CASSLSGSGTDTQYF.

The chain recombines TRBV27 with TRBJ2-5; a possible D gene is TRBD2 (6 bases). Looked up from germline, CDR1 is MNHEY and CDR2 is SMNVEV (reference sequence). V was cut by 0 bases and J by 4 bases, with 18 bases left in between. CDR3 length: 17 residues. CDR3 in DNA: TGTGCCAGCAGTTTATCGTTTCGGGAGCATGCCTCAGAGACCCAGTACTTC. Translation: CASSLSFREHASETQYF.

The rearrangement joins TRBV18 to TRBJ2-2, with 8 bases identical to TRBD1. J lost 6 bases, V lost 1 base, and 16 bases had no gene match. This CDR3 is built from 19 residues. The germline V gene encodes CDR1 KGHSH and CDR2 LQKENI. Written as DNA, the CDR3 is TGTGCCAGCTCACCACTTTTAGGGGCTGCGACAGGGGTCCCCGGGGAGCTGTTTTTT. The encoded protein is CASSPLLGAATGVPGELFF.

The J gene is TRBJ1-4, the V gene TRBV3-1 (or the pseudogene TRBV3-2), with no clear D. This CDR3 is built from 14 residues. Germline values: CDR1 LGHDT, CDR2 YNNKEL (reference sequence). Trimming cost V 4 bases and J 3 bases, with 9 bases left between them. Here the CDR3 reads CASSLRQANEKLFF. CDR3 nucleotide sequence: TGTGCCAGCAGCCTCCGACAAGCTAATGAAAAACTGTTTTTT.

The rearrangement uses TRBV12-5 and TRBJ2-7; 11 bases are a match to TRBD2. After removal of 7 bases from V and 3 bases from J, the junction contained 14 bases not matched to a gene. CDR1 and CDR2 from the germline V gene are LGHNT and FRNRAP. The CDR3 is 17 residues long. The CDR3 DNA reads as TGTGCTAGTGCCCCAGGGCTAGCGGGAGGCGAACTCTACGAGCAGTACTTC. It codes for CASAPGLAGGELYEQYF.

J is TRBJ2-7 and V is TRBV21-1; whether TRBD1, the table's D call, matches the DNA was not checked. TRBV21-1 is reported as a pseudogene. The CDR3 extends over 16 amino acids. The CDR3 DNA reads TGTGCCAGCAGCAAAGTGAGGACAGGGGGCCTGTACGAGCAGTACTTC. Its translation is CASSKVRTGGLYEQYF.

The rearrangement uses TRBV5-5 and TRBJ1-2, with a weak D call TRBD1 (6 bases). This CDR3 region has 17 residues. Deletions cut 0 bases from V and 2 bases from J, with 17 bases between. Germline V gene lookup returns CDR1 SGHKS and CDR2 YYEKEE (reference sequence). The CDR3 region is CASSLARGGAWNYGYTF. For the CDR3, the DNA is TGTGCCAGCAGCTTGGCCCGGGGGGGCGCTTGGAACTATGGCTACACCTTC. Full variable domain (outside the CDR3, taken from reference TRBV5-5 and TRBJ1-2): DAGVTQSPTHLIKTRGQQVTLRCSPISGHKSVSWYQQVLGQGPQFIFQYYEKEERGRGNFPDRFSARQFPNYSSELNVNALLLGDSALYLCASSLARGGAWNYGYTFGSGTRLTVV.